The 21 T cell receptor beta chains given below trace back to one sample, sequenced in a study of technical replicates of blood from four donors. Clones were sequenced by immunoSEQ multiplex PCR, and TCRdb holds only the in-frame ones, with some missing. Counted here are about 70,000 clones, over 85% occurring once; the ten biggest clones make up 0.3% to 0.45%. The sample taken for sequencing was T cells isolated from PBMCs. The receptors stem from a human donor in good health.

V is TRBV27 and J is TRBJ2-7; maybe TRBD2 (7 bases). The CDR3 totals 14 residues. The germline V and J ends were trimmed by 2 bases and 4 bases, with 12 bases remaining between them. The germline V gene has CDR1 MNHEY and CDR2 SMNVEV (reference sequence). CDR3 amino acids: CASSLGGARYEQYF. The CDR3 DNA reads TGTGCCAGCAGTTTAGGGGGGGCTAGGTACGAGCAGTACTTC.

The CDR3 DNA follows: TGTGCCAGCAGCGGGACCGGGACAGGGCTGGGGGGGAACTATGGCTACACCTTC. It codes for CASSGTGTGLGGNYGYTF. The chain combines TRBV5-4 with TRBJ1-2, with TRBD1 matching 9 bases. The ends lost 4 bases at V and 2 bases at J; junction bases unmatched: 15. The CDR3 extends over 18 amino acids. Germline V gene data show CDR1 as SGHNT and CDR2 as YYREEE (reference sequence).

The chain carries TRBV7-8 and TRBJ1-1; no reliable D call. V was pared by 1 base and J by 3 bases, with 15 bases between. CDR3 length equals 16 residues. Looked up from germline, CDR1 is SGHVS and CDR2 is FQNEAQ. CDR3 residues: CASSLDWAGLDTEAFF. CDR3 sequence (DNA): TGTGCCAGCAGCTTAGATTGGGCGGGCTTGGACACTGAAGCTTTCTTT.

V usage is TRBV6-5 and J usage is TRBJ1-5, with a possible D match to TRBD1 (5 bases). Trimming pared 2 bases from V and 4 bases from J, leaving 9 bases between. The CDR3 covers 14 residues. Germline CDR1 reads MNHEY; CDR2 reads SVGAGI. Here the CDR3 DNA reads TGTGCCAGCAGTTACAGTGGGGGGAATCAGCCCCAGCATTTT. This translates into CASSYSGGNQPQHF.

The V call is TRBV11-2, the J call TRBJ2-2; D gene ambiguous. Germline values: CDR1 SGHAT, CDR2 FQNNGV. V lost 1 base to trimming and J lost 5 bases, with 11 bases between them. This CDR3 is built from 15 residues. The CDR3, as DNA: TGTGCCAGCAGCTTAGCCCTCGGGTGGACCGGGGAGCTGTTTTTT. It encodes CASSLALGWTGELFF.

The CDR3 here is CASSMDRGDGYTF. The CDR3 bases are TGTGCCAGCAGCATGGACAGGGGAGACGGCTACACCTTC. The V and J genes are TRBV7-2 and TRBJ1-2, with 9 bases lining up with TRBD1. Per germline, CDR1 SGHTA and CDR2 FQGNSA. Unmatched junction bases numbered 6, after V lost 5 bases and J lost 8 bases. The CDR3 consists of 13 residues.

The chain uses TRBV7-9 and TRBJ2-7, with D perhaps matching TRBD2 (7 bases). The CDR3 runs to 15 residues. Germline V gene data show CDR1 as SEHNR and CDR2 as FQNEAQ (reference sequence). Trimming removed 5 bases at V and 3 bases at J, with 17 bases between. CDR3 amino acids: CASSVGGGGGYEQYF. CDR3 bases: TGTGCCAGCAGCGTCGGGGGAGGGGGGGGCTACGAGCAGTACTTC.

The genes are TRBV27 and TRBJ1-5; 8 nucleotides match TRBD1. Unmatched junction bases numbered 8, after V lost 5 bases and J lost 5 bases. Germline V gene lookup returns CDR1 MNHEY and CDR2 SMNVEV (reference sequence). CDR3 length: 15 amino acids. The CDR3 region has the DNA TGTGCCAGCAGTATGGTCGGGACAGGCCATCAGCCCCAGCATTTT. Amino acids: CASSMVGTGHQPQHF.

The V and J genes are TRBV7-9 and TRBJ1-1; D ambiguous. Per the germline V gene, CDR1 is SEHNR and CDR2 is FQNEAQ (reference sequence). Trimming took 5 bases from V and 0 from J, leaving 7 bases between them. The CDR3 extends over 13 amino acids. The CDR3 here is CASSPRVNTEAFF. DNA of the CDR3: TGTGCCAGCAGCCCGAGGGTGAACACTGAAGCTTTCTTT.

V usage is TRBV18 and J usage is TRBJ2-3, with D perhaps TRBD2 (6 bases). CDR1 is KGHSH, CDR2 LQKENI, per germline. The CDR3 totals 15 residues. Trimming stripped 0 bases from V and 6 bases from J, with 13 bases between. DNA of the CDR3: TGTGCCAGCTCACCACCCGGCGGGGATTTCGATACGCAGTATTTT. This encodes CASSPPGGDFDTQYF.

The chain couples TRBV19 to TRBJ1-5; D remains unclear. The CDR3 has 14 residues. V was cut by 2 bases and J by 1 base, with 6 bases left in between. From germline, CDR1 is LNHDA and CDR2 SQIVND (reference sequence). The CDR3 nucleotides read TGTGCCAGTAGTATATCCAGGAGCAATCAGCCCCAGCATTTT. This gives the protein CASSISRSNQPQHF.

The genes are TRBV9 and TRBJ1-2; 9 bases are a match to TRBD1. V dropped 5 bases and J dropped 8; count of bases not matched to a gene: 7. There are 13 residues in the CDR3. The V gene's germline CDR1 is SGDLS and CDR2 YYNGEE. The CDR3 loop is CASSLYRGQGYTF. In nucleotides, the CDR3 is TGTGCCAGCAGTCTATACAGGGGGCAAGGCTACACCTTC.

The V call is TRBV4-3, the J call TRBJ2-3, with unresolved D. V was clipped by 0 bases and J by 0 bases, with 10 bases between them. Germline CDR1 LGHNA, CDR2 YSLEER. The length of the CDR3 is 16 residues. The CDR3 reads CASSQEGVSSTDTQYF. In nucleotides, the CDR3 is TGCGCCAGCAGCCAAGAAGGAGTTTCTAGCACAGATACGCAGTATTTT.

The V gene is TRBV27, the J gene TRBJ2-3; tentatively, D is TRBD2 (6 bases). CDR3 length: 16 amino acids. Trimming removed 5 bases at V and 5 bases at J, with 20 bases between. Germline CDR1 reads MNHEY; CDR2 reads SMNVEV (reference sequence). CDR3 region: CASSGYRGAQRDTQYF. The CDR3 DNA sequence: TGTGCCAGCAGTGGATACCGCGGGGCCCAGCGAGATACGCAGTATTTT.

CDR3 sequence reads: CASTVISRNTEAFF. CDR3 coding DNA: TGTGCCAGCACCGTTATATCGAGGAACACTGAAGCTTTCTTT. V gene TRBV6-1 combines with J gene TRBJ1-1, with D unclear. The CDR3 spans 14 residues. Per germline, CDR1 MNHNS and CDR2 SASEGT. Trimming pared 7 bases from V and 1 base from J, leaving 13 bases between.

CDR3 DNA: TGTGCCAGCAGCTATACCCAGGGTGCCTATGGCTACACCTTC. As protein: CASSYTQGAYGYTF. The genes are TRBV28 and TRBJ1-2; tentative D call: TRBD1 (5 bases). This CDR3 is 14 amino acids long. Per germline, CDR1 MDHEN and CDR2 SYDVKM. V dropped 6 bases and J dropped 4 bases, with 15 bases sitting between them.

V gene TRBV14 combines with J gene TRBJ1-1, with D possibly TRBD1 on 6 matching bases. Trimming stripped 8 bases from V and 5 bases from J, with 18 bases between. The germline gives CDR1 SGHDN, CDR2 FVKESK. The CDR3 sequence is 14 residues long. CDR3 region: CASGGNRVPTEAFF. DNA of the CDR3: TGTGCCAGCGGGGGTAACAGGGTGCCAACTGAAGCTTTCTTT.

V and J are TRBV6-5 and TRBJ1-1; TRBD1 matches at 9 bases. Losses at the gene ends were 9 bases for V and 0 bases for J; bases not matched to a gene: 8. The CDR3 runs 15 residues. In germline, CDR1 is MNHEY, CDR2 SVGAGI. DNA for the CDR3: TGTGCCAGTGGGACAGGGACTCCTATGAACACTGAAGCTTTCTTT. Translation: CASGTGTPMNTEAFF.

CDR3 in amino acids: CASSLGRGQPQHF. The CDR3 region has the DNA TGTGCCAGCAGCTTAGGTAGAGGTCAGCCCCAGCATTTT. This chain links TRBV7-2 with TRBJ1-5; D unclear. V lost 1 base to trimming and J lost 6 bases, with 7 bases between them. Germline V gene lookup returns CDR1 SGHTA and CDR2 FQGNSA. There are 13 residues in the CDR3.

J is TRBJ1-4 and V is TRBV28; no clear D. The germline V and J ends were trimmed by 1 base and 10 bases, with 7 bases remaining between them. The CDR3 is 12 residues long. Looked up from germline, CDR1 is MDHEN and CDR2 is SYDVKM. Written as DNA, the CDR3 is TGTGCCAGCAGTTTATCAACAGTAAAACTGTTTTTT. Its translation is CASSLSTVKLFF.

This clone has only one observation. V and J are TRBV4-3 and TRBJ1-3; 7 nucleotides line up with TRBD1. Unmatched junction bases numbered 9, after V lost 1 base and J lost 0 bases. The CDR3 extends over 18 amino acids. Germline loops: CDR1 LGHNA, CDR2 YSLEER. CDR3 DNA: TGCGCCAGCAGCCAAGTTTCAGTAGGGGGCTACTCTGGAAACACCATATATTTT. Amino acids: CASSQVSVGGYSGNTIYF.